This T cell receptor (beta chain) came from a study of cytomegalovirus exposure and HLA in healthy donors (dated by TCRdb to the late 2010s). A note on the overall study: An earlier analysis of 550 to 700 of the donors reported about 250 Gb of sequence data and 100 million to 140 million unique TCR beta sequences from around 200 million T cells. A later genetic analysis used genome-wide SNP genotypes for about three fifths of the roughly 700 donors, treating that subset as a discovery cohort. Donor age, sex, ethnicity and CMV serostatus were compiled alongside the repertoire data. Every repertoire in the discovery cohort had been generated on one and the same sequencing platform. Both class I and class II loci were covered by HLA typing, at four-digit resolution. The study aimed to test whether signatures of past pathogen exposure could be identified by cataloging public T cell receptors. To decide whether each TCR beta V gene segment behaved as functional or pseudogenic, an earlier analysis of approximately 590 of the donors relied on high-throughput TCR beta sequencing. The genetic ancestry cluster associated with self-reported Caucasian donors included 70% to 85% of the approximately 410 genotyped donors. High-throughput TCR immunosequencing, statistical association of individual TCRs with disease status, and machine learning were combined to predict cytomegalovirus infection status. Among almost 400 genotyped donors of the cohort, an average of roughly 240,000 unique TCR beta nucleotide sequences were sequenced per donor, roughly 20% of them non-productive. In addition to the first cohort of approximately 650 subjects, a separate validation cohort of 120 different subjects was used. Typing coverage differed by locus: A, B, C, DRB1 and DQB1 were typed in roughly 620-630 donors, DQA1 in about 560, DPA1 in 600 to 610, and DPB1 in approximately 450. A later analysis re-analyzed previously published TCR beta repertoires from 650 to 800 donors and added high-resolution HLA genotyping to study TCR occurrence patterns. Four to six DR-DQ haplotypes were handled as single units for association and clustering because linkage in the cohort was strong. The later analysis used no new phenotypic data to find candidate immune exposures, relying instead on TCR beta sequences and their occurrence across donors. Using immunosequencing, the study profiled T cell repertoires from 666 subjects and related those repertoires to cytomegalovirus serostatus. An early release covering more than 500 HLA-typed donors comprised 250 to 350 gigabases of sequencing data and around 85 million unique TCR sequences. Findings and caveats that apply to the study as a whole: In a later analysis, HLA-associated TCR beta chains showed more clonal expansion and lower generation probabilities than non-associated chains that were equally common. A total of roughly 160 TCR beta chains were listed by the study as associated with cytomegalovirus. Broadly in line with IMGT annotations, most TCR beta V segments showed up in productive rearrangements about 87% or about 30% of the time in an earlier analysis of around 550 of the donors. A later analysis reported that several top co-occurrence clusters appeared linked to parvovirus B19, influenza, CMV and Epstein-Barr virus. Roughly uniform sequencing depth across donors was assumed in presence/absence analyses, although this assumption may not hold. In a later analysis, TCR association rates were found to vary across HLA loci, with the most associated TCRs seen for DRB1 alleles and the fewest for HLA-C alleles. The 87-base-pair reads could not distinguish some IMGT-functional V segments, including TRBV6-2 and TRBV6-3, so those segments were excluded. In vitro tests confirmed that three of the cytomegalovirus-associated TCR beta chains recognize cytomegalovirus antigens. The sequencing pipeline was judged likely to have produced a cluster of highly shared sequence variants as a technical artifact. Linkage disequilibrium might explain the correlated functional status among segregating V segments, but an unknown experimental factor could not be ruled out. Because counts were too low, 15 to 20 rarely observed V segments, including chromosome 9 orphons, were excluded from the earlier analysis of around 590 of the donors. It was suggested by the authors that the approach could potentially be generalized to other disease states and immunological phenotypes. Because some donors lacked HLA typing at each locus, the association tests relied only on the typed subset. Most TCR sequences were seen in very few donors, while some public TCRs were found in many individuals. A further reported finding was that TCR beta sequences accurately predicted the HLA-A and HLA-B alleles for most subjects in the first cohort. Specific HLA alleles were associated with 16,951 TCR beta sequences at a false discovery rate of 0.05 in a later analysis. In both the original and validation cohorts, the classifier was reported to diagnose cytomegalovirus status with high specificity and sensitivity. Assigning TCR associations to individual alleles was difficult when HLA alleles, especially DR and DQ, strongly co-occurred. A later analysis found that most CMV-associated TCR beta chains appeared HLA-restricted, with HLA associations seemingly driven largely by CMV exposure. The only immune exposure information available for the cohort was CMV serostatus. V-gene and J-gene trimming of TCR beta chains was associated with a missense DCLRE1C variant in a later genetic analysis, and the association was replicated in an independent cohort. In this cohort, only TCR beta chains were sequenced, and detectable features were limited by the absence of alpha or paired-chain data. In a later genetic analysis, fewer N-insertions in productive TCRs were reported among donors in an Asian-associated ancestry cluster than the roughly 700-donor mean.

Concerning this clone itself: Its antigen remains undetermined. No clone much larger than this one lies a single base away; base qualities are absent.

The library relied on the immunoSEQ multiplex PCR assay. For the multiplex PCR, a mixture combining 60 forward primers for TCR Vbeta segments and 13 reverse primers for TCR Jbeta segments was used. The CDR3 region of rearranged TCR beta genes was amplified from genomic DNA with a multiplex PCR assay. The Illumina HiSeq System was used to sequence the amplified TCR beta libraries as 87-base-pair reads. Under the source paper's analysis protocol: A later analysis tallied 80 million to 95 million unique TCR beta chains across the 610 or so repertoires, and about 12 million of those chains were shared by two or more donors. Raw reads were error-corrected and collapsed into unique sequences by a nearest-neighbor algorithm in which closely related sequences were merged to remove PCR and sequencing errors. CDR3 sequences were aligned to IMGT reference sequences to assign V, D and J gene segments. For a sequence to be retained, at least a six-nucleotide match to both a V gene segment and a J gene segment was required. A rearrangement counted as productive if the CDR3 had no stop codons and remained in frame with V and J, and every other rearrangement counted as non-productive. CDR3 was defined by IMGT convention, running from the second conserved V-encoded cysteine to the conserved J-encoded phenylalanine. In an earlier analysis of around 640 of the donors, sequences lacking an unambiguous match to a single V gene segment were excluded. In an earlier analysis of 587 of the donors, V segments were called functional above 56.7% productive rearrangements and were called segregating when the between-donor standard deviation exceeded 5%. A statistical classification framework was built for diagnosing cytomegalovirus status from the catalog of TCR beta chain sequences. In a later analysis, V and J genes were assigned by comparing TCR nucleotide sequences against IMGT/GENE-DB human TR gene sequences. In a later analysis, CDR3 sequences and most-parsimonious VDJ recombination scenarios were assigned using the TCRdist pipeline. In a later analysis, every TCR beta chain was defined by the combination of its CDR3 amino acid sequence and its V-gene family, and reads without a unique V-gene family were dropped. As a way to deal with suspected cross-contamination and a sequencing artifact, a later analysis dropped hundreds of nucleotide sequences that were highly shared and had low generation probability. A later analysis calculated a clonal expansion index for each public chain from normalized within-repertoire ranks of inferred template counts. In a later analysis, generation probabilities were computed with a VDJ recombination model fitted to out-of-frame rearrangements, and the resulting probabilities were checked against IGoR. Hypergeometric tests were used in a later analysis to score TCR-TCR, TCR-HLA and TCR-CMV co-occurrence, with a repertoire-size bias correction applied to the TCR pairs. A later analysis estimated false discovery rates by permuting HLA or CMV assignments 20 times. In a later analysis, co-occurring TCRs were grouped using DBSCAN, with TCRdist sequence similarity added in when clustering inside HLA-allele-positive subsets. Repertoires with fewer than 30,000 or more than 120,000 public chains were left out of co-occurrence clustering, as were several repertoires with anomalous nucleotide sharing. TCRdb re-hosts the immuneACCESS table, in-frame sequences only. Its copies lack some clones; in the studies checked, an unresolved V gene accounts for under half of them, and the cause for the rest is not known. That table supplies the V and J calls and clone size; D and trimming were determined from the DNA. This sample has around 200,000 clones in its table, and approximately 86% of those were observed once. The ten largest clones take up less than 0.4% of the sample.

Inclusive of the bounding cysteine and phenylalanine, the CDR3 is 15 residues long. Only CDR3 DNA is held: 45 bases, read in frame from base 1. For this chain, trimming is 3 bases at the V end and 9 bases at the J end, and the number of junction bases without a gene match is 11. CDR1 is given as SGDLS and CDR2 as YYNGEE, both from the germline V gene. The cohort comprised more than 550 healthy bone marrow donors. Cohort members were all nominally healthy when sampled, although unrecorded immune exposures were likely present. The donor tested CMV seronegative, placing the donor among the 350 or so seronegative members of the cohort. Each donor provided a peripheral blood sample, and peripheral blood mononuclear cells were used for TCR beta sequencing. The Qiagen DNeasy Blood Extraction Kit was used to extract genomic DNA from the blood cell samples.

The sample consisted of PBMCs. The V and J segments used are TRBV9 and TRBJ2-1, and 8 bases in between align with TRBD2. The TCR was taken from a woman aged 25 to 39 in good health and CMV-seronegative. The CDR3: CASSAPGTRGSEQFF. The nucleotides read TGTGCCAGCAGCGCGCCCGGGACTAGAGGATCTGAGCAGTTCTTC.